The 25 T cell receptor beta chains given below trace back to one sample, sequenced in a study of blood T cell repertoires in COVID-19. Repertoires were generated with immunoSEQ multiplex PCR, while TCRdb's copy carries only in-frame clones and drops some. The table records tens of thousands of clones, around nine tenths of them present only once. Material: peripheral blood. The receptors come from a woman aged 70-85 years with acute or convalescent COVID-19.

The chain links TRBV2 to TRBJ2-5; D gene ambiguous. Per germline, CDR1 SNHLY and CDR2 FYNNEI. Trimming pared 0 bases from V and 3 bases from J, leaving 14 bases between. The length of the CDR3 is 16 residues. The CDR3 coding sequence is TGTGCCAGCAGTGAAGCATACACAAGTGCTGAAGAGACCCAGTACTTC. This codes for CASSEAYTSAEETQYF.

The CDR3 bases are TGTGCCAGTAGTCTCTCAAGCCCTGGTCTAGCGGGAGGCCACGAGCAGTACTTC. Protein sequence: CASSLSSPGLAGGHEQYF. This rearrangement joins TRBV19 to TRBJ2-7, with 11 nucleotides matching TRBD2. The germline gives CDR1 LNHDA, CDR2 SQIVND (reference sequence). The CDR3 has 18 amino acids. V trimming: 5 bases; J trimming: 5 bases; junction bases outside the gene matches: 17.

The V gene is TRBV3-1 (or the pseudogene TRBV3-2), the J gene TRBJ2-7; D is possibly TRBD2 (5 bases). Per germline, CDR1 LGHDT and CDR2 YNNKEL (reference sequence). V was cut by 4 bases and J by 0 bases, with 13 bases left in between. The CDR3 is made up of 15 amino acids. CDR3 sequence (DNA): TGTGCCAGCAGCCGAGGGAAGCCTGCCTCCTACGAGCAGTACTTC. Its protein product is CASSRGKPASYEQYF.

V and J are TRBV29-1 and TRBJ1-5, with unresolved D. The CDR3 length is 13 residues. Germline loops: CDR1 SQVTM, CDR2 ANQGSEA. V was clipped by 5 bases and J by 7 bases, with 15 bases between them. The CDR3 region has the DNA TGCAGCGTTAGATGGCAGGCGGGGCAGCCCCAGCATTTT. Its translation is CSVRWQAGQPQHF.

In this sample, this clone is medium-sized. The chain combines TRBV5-6 with TRBJ2-7, with TRBD1 matching 7 bases. Trimming took 5 bases from V and 0 from J; bases not matched to a gene: 2. The CDR3 runs 13 residues. From germline, CDR1 is SGHDT and CDR2 YYEEEE. The CDR3 spells CASRGDSSYEQYF. The CDR3 bases are TGTGCCAGCAGAGGGGACAGCTCCTACGAGCAGTACTTC.

V and J are TRBV6-5 and TRBJ2-5, with a tentative D call TRBD1 (5 bases). With 4 bases removed from V and 5 bases from J, the gap between germline ends came to 11 bases. Germline CDR1 and CDR2: MNHEY and SVGAGI. The CDR3 totals 13 residues. The CDR3 region is CASSFLGDETQYF. Written as DNA, the CDR3 is TGTGCCAGCAGTTTCCTAGGGGATGAGACCCAGTACTTC.

This clone was seen a handful of times. This rearrangement joins TRBV4-1 to TRBJ2-1, with 7 bases fitting TRBD1. Germline V gene data show CDR1 as MGHRA and CDR2 as YSYEKL. J lost 3 bases, V lost 1 base, and 3 bases had no gene match. This CDR3 has 15 amino acids. CDR3 nucleotide sequence: TGCGCCAGCAGCCAAGGGGACAGCGACTACAATGAGCAGTTCTTC. Its protein product is CASSQGDSDYNEQFF.

The rearrangement joins TRBV5-1 to TRBJ1-1; unclear D gene. Germline values: CDR1 SGHRS, CDR2 YFSETQ. The CDR3 length is 14 residues. The germline V and J ends were trimmed by 2 bases and 4 bases, with 12 bases remaining between them. The CDR3 DNA follows: TGCGCCAGCAGCTTTAATCGGGGTCGCACTGAAGCTTTCTTT. Amino acids: CASSFNRGRTEAFF.

The rearrangement uses TRBV4-1 and TRBJ1-1, with D perhaps matching TRBD1 (5 bases). The germline V and J ends were trimmed by 4 bases and 3 bases, with 15 bases remaining between them. Germline V gene lookup returns CDR1 MGHRA and CDR2 YSYEKL. This CDR3 region has 15 residues. DNA of the CDR3: TGCGCCAGCAGCCTCGGAGGGCGGGGGGACACTGAAGCTTTCTTT. Its protein product is CASSLGGRGDTEAFF.

This sequence joins TRBV27 and TRBJ2-7, with D perhaps matching TRBD1 (5 bases). V lost 2 bases, J lost 2 bases, and 13 bases lay in between. CDR3 length: 15 amino acids. CDR1 is MNHEY and CDR2 is SMNVEV in the germline V gene (reference sequence). CDR3 sequence: CASSLEGVATYEQYF. In DNA form, the CDR3 reads TGTGCCAGCAGTTTAGAAGGGGTGGCAACCTACGAGCAGTACTTC.

The chain is built from TRBV6-2 or TRBV6-3 and TRBJ2-1; the match to TRBD2 covers 9 bases. The germline CDR1 and CDR2 sequences are MNHEY and SVGEGT. V shed 6 bases and J 9 bases; nucleotides not matched to a gene: 15. This CDR3 region has 16 residues. The CDR3 region has the DNA TGTGCCAGCAGCCCTTGGGGGCGGGAGGGCCTTACTGAGCAGTTCTTC. Translated, it gives CASSPWGREGLTEQFF.

This clone has only a few counts. This sequence joins TRBV29-1 and TRBJ2-7; 9 nucleotides agree with TRBD1. V dropped 4 bases and J dropped 2; count of bases not matched to a gene: 21. This CDR3 is 19 amino acids long. Germline V lookup: CDR1 SQVTM, CDR2 ANQGSEA. CDR3 sequence: CSVVVPTGGRVIIAYEQYF. CDR3 nucleotide sequence: TGCAGCGTTGTGGTCCCTACAGGGGGCCGAGTAATAATTGCCTACGAGCAGTACTTC.

This clone was found once. The rearrangement uses TRBV7-9 and TRBJ2-2, with 9 bases matching TRBD1. Germline trimming cut 1 base from V and 1 base from J; bases unmatched to any gene: 4. Germline loops: CDR1 SEHNR, CDR2 FQNEAQ (reference sequence). The length of the CDR3 is 17 residues. CDR3 loop: CASSLDPGQGNTGELFF. DNA of the CDR3: TGTGCCAGCAGCTTAGATCCGGGACAGGGGAACACCGGGGAGCTGTTTTTT.

This chain joins TRBV2 and TRBJ1-1; 8 positions match TRBD1. V shed 3 bases and J 0 bases; nucleotides not matched to a gene: 3. In germline, CDR1 is SNHLY, CDR2 FYNNEI. This CDR3 is 15 amino acids long. The CDR3 reads CASSDRGRMNTEAFF. For the CDR3, the DNA is TGTGCCAGCAGTGACAGGGGGCGAATGAACACTGAAGCTTTCTTT.

The V gene is TRBV30, the J gene TRBJ2-1; 7 nucleotides line up with TRBD2. CDR3 length: 14 amino acids. Germline values: CDR1 GTSNPN, CDR2 SVGIG (reference sequence). Trimming removed 2 bases from V and 0 bases from J; junction bases left unmatched: 1. This CDR3 reads CAWSSGASYNEQFF. Here the CDR3 DNA reads TGTGCCTGGAGTAGCGGGGCCTCCTACAATGAGCAGTTCTTC.

V is TRBV5-1 and J is TRBJ2-5; 13 bases are a match to TRBD2. This CDR3 contains 17 residues. Germline V lookup: CDR1 SGHRS, CDR2 YFSETQ. V was pared by 2 bases and J by 5 bases, with 9 bases of the junction left unmatched. Here the CDR3 DNA reads TGCGCCAGCAGCTTTTCGACTAGCGGGAGGCCCCAGGAGACCCAGTACTTC. Translating it yields CASSFSTSGRPQETQYF.

This chain uses TRBV3-1 (or the pseudogene TRBV3-2) with TRBJ1-1; D might be TRBD1 (6 bases). The CDR3 is 15 amino acids. The V end was cut by 4 bases, the J end by 6 bases, with 18 bases between. Per the germline V gene, CDR1 is LGHDT and CDR2 is YNNKEL (reference sequence). CDR3 nucleotides: TGTGCCAGCAGCCCTGGACTGTCACAGGGACCTGAAGCTTTCTTT. This gives the protein CASSPGLSQGPEAFF.

The chain couples TRBV11-2 to TRBJ1-5; D not resolved. Trimming left V 1 base short and J 1 base short, with 5 bases between. CDR3 length equals 14 residues. Germline V CDR1 and CDR2: SGHAT, FQNNGV. CDR3 DNA sequence: TGTGCCAGCAGCTTAGCGTTAAGCAATCAGCCCCAGCATTTT. Protein: CASSLALSNQPQHF.

This chain uses TRBV30 with TRBJ1-1; no clear D. The V end was cut by 3 bases, the J end by 7 bases, with 9 bases between. Germline V gene sequence: CDR1 GTSNPN, CDR2 SVGIG (reference sequence). The CDR3 runs to 11 residues. CDR3 loop: CAWREVGEAFF. For the CDR3, the DNA is TGTGCCTGGAGGGAGGTAGGTGAAGCTTTCTTT.

The J gene is TRBJ2-2, the V gene TRBV3-1 (or the pseudogene TRBV3-2); TRBD1 matches 7 bases. Germline values: CDR1 LGHDT, CDR2 YNNKEL (reference sequence). The CDR3 has 14 amino acids. The ends lost 1 base at V and 6 bases at J; junction bases unmatched: 2. The CDR3 DNA follows: TGTGCCAGCAGCCAAGGAGGGGGCGCCGGGGAGCTGTTTTTT. Protein product: CASSQGGGAGELFF.

V is TRBV5-1 and J is TRBJ2-7; 8 positions agree with TRBD1. There are 17 residues in the CDR3. The J segment lost 2 bases and the V segment lost 0 bases, leaving 10 bases of the junction unmatched. The germline V gene has CDR1 SGHRS and CDR2 YFSETQ. This CDR3 is CASSLEGRTGKTYEQYF. The CDR3 nucleotides are TGCGCCAGCAGCTTGGAGGGGAGGACAGGGAAGACCTACGAGCAGTACTTC.

V usage is TRBV30 and J usage is TRBJ1-1; D is uncertain. Per germline, CDR1 GTSNPN and CDR2 SVGIG (reference sequence). CDR3 length equals 12 residues. Deletions cut 5 bases from V and 1 base from J, with 8 bases between. CDR3: CAWEFGNTEAFF. The CDR3 coding sequence is TGTGCCTGGGAGTTCGGGAACACTGAAGCTTTCTTT.

This clone was seen more than once but under ten times. The J gene is TRBJ2-5, the V gene TRBV6-4; TRBD1 agrees at 9 bases. Losses at the gene ends were 5 bases for V and 5 bases for J; bases not matched to a gene: 12. Germline loops: CDR1 MRHNA, CDR2 SNTAGT. There are 16 residues in the CDR3. CDR3 DNA sequence: TGTGCCAGCAGTAAAACCCACGGGACAGGGCCGGAGACCCAGTACTTC. Protein: CASSKTHGTGPETQYF.

This clone was detected only a few times. V and J are TRBV27 and TRBJ1-1; 10 nucleotides line up with TRBD1. This CDR3 region has 15 residues. Germline CDR1 and CDR2: MNHEY and SMNVEV (reference sequence). V trimming: 5 bases; J trimming: 7 bases; junction bases outside the gene matches: 10. CDR3 sequence (DNA): TGTGCCAGCAGTACACAGACAGGGGGCTCGGGTGAAGCTTTCTTT. Its translation is CASSTQTGGSGEAFF.

The V call is TRBV9, the J call TRBJ2-1, with TRBD2 identical over 14 bases. CDR1 and CDR2 from the germline V gene are SGDLS and YYNGEE. This CDR3 spans 15 amino acids. V lost 3 bases, J lost 7 bases, and 3 bases stayed unmatched. Written as DNA, the CDR3 is TGTGCCAGCAGCGCGCGGACTAGCGGGAGGAATGAGCAGTTCTTC. Its translation: CASSARTSGRNEQFF.